This T cell receptor beta chain was recorded in a study of post-analysis software for immune sequencing data. Prepared libraries of TCR beta cDNA carried unique molecular identifiers. TCRdb re-derived calls from the PCR reads in MiXCR, one entry per CDR3 protein. Of 600,000 to 750,000 distinct CDR3 sequences listed, 55% to 60% were seen once; the top ten hold around 10%. Specimen: blood. The sequence was collected from a girl aged 2-10 years with multiple sclerosis.

The CDR3 protein is CASSPLKLWVAGELFF. The CDR3, as DNA: TGTGCCAGCAGCCCATTAAAACTTTGGGTGGCCGGGGAGCTGTTTTTT. This chain links TRBV3-1 with TRBJ2-2; D gene unclear. This CDR3 spans 16 amino acids. Per germline, CDR1 LGHDT and CDR2 YNNKEL (reference sequence). The V gene lost 4 bases and the J gene lost 6 bases, with 18 bases spanning the gap.